One T cell receptor beta chain is described in this entry. The target antigen is unknown. CD45RO/CCR7/CD25/CD127/CD95/CD27 sorting isolated CD4+ naive, central memory, regulatory and stem cell-like memory cells. This CDR3 region has 15 residues. In germline, CDR1 is SGHVS, CDR2 FNYEAQ. Trimming cost V 1 base and J 4 bases, with 11 bases left between them. The sample belongs to a study of beta chain features in type 1 diabetes. Overall study results and limits: VDJ junctions sequenced from type 1 diabetes patients showed fewer insertions and more deletions. Over-representation of high TCR-expressing cells was a possible consequence of cDNA sequencing.

Reverse transcription of all isolated RNA meant that expressed TCRB transcripts were sequenced. TCRdb's table, derived via immunoSEQ multiplex PCR, lists solely in-frame clones and lacks some. This sample has 450,000 to 550,000 clones, with about 30% found just once. Source material: naive CD4+ T cells from blood. The receptor was isolated from a man aged 18 to 29 in good health. The chain joins TRBV7-6 to TRBJ2-1; D is uncertain. CDR3 residues: CASSLGAAVYNEQFF. The CDR3 DNA reads as TGTGCCAGCAGCTTAGGTGCGGCGGTATACAATGAGCAGTTCTTC.